This TCR beta chain was identified in a study of cytotoxic CD8 clonotypes in ibrutinib-treated CLL (dated by TCRdb to about 2021). Regarding the complete study: The cohort included about 15 treatment-naive and around 10 relapsed/refractory patients; about 18 were IGHV unmutated. Every sample from remission and from progressive disease was obtained while the patients were still on ibrutinib. Of the approximately 90 people in the trial, approximately 24 had longitudinal samples available. Cryopreserved peripheral blood mononuclear cells were obtained before treatment, at response, and at either sustained remission or disease progression. Samples averaged about 260,000 productive templates and about 94,000 productive rearrangements. Partial responses were observed in some 24 patients and complete responses in 2; after a median follow-up of 68 months, remission was maintained in about 15 patients and progression was observed in roughly twelve. Response samples were taken after a median of approximately a year on treatment, ranging from roughly 6 to 36 months.

The paper's findings and limits, for the study overall: Baseline clonality exceeded that of age-matched healthy donors and correlated strongly with circulating CD8+ T-cell counts. Sustained-remission and progressing patients did not have matched sampling times, and lymph node repertoires were not examined. Public clonotypes were found to be uncommon and were observed to contract or remain stable during treatment; the increase in clonality was shown to reflect expansion of private clonotypes at ibrutinib response. Clonality increased at ibrutinib response, stayed stable in sustained remission, and fell back toward baseline at progression.

Points on this clone: Its antigen remains unidentified. Per-base qualities were not stored, and no clone one base away is much larger.

On a MiSeq, deep resolution sequencing aimed for a depth between 1 in 1 million and 1 in 200,000 T cells, with each clonotype covered about 9.2x on average. The immunoSEQ hsTCRB Kit was used to generate the TCR beta libraries. Under the source paper's analysis protocol: Data were analyzed with ImmunoSEQ Data Assistant and ImmunoSEQ Analyzer, with V, D and J genes assigned per IMGT definitions. Clonality, which ranges from 0 to 1, was calculated as one minus the normalized Shannon entropy of productive rearrangement frequencies. Only overrepresented clonotypes making up at least 0.05% of the repertoire of each patient were included in the public clonotype analysis. Some 13 age-matched healthy donor repertoires from immuneACCESS served as clonality controls. This is the immuneACCESS table as TCRdb keeps it, with only in-frame sequences that have V and J called. A part of the clones is gone; compared with another copy, unresolved V genes explain less than half, and the rest is unexplained. V and J calls and clone size are those listed in that table; D and trimming were worked out from the DNA. The table for this sample lists roughly 200,000 clones; around 70% of them were counted only once. The ten top clones hold 5.5% to 6% of the sample.

This sample's time point label indicates: roughly 12 months on ibrutinib. Approximately 2 micrograms of genomic DNA were extracted from cryopreserved PBMCs for TCR beta library preparation. Longitudinal blood samples from CLL patients on ibrutinib monotherapy were analyzed using high-throughput TCR beta sequencing. Patients were enrolled in a phase 2 open-label single-center ibrutinib monotherapy trial. Trimming leaves V shorter by 5 bases and J shorter by 0 bases, with the junction holding 3 bases beyond the gene matches. The CDR1 and CDR2 encoded by the germline V gene (reference sequence) are MNHEY and SMNVEV. From its cysteine to its phenylalanine, the CDR3 spans 14 amino acids. Just the 42-base CDR3 DNA is kept, in frame starting at base 1.

Sequencing used PBMCs, obtained after 12 months of ibrutinib treatment. The receptor's source is a human donor with chronic lymphocytic leukemia. In this chain, TRBV27 is recombined with TRBJ2-7, with 8 bases aligning to TRBD1. The nucleotide sequence reads TGTGCCAGCAGTCTGACAGGGGTCTCCTACGAGCAGTACTTC. Protein translation: CASSLTGVSYEQYF.